This T cell receptor beta chain appears in the sequencing data of a study of early T cells in non-severe SARS-CoV-2 infection. For the study at large: Unsorted whole-blood RNA was sequenced in bulk, leaving chains unpaired. Broader study findings: VDJdb-based annotation leaned toward anti-spike CD8 responses and missed private and CD4 specificities.

This clonotype was detected many times. Its antigen remains unknown. Individual cDNA molecules received unique molecular identifiers. TCRdb independently ran MiXCR on the 5' RACE reads; one entry per CDR3 protein. The table has 55,000 to 75,000 distinct CDR3 sequences, 10% seen once. This CDR3 comprises 14 residues. Germline V lookup: CDR1 SGDLS, CDR2 YYNGEE. V gave up 0 bases and J gave up 6 bases, with 10 bases separating them. The rearrangement joins TRBV9 to TRBJ2-1; D unclear. The TCR sequence derives from an adult who was a healthcare worker with PCR-confirmed SARS-CoV-2 infection or an uninfected control (not recorded which). The sequenced sample was whole blood, obtained at baseline. As DNA, the CDR3 is TGTGCCAGCAGCGTAGAACTCTTGGGCAATGAGCAGTTCTTC. Protein sequence: CASSVELLGNEQFF.